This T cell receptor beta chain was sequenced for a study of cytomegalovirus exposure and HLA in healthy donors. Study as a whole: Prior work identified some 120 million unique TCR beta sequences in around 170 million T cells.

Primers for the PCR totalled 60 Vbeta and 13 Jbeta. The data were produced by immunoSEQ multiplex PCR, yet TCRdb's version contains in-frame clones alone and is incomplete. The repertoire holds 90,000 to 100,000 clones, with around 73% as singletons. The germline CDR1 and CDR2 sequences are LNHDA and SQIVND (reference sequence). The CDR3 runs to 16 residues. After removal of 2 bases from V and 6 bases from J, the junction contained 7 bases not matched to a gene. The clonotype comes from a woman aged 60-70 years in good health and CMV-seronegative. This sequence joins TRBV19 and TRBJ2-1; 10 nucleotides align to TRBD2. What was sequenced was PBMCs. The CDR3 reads CASSISAGGPGNEQFF. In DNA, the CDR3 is TGTGCCAGTAGTATATCAGCGGGAGGGCCGGGCAATGAGCAGTTCTTC.